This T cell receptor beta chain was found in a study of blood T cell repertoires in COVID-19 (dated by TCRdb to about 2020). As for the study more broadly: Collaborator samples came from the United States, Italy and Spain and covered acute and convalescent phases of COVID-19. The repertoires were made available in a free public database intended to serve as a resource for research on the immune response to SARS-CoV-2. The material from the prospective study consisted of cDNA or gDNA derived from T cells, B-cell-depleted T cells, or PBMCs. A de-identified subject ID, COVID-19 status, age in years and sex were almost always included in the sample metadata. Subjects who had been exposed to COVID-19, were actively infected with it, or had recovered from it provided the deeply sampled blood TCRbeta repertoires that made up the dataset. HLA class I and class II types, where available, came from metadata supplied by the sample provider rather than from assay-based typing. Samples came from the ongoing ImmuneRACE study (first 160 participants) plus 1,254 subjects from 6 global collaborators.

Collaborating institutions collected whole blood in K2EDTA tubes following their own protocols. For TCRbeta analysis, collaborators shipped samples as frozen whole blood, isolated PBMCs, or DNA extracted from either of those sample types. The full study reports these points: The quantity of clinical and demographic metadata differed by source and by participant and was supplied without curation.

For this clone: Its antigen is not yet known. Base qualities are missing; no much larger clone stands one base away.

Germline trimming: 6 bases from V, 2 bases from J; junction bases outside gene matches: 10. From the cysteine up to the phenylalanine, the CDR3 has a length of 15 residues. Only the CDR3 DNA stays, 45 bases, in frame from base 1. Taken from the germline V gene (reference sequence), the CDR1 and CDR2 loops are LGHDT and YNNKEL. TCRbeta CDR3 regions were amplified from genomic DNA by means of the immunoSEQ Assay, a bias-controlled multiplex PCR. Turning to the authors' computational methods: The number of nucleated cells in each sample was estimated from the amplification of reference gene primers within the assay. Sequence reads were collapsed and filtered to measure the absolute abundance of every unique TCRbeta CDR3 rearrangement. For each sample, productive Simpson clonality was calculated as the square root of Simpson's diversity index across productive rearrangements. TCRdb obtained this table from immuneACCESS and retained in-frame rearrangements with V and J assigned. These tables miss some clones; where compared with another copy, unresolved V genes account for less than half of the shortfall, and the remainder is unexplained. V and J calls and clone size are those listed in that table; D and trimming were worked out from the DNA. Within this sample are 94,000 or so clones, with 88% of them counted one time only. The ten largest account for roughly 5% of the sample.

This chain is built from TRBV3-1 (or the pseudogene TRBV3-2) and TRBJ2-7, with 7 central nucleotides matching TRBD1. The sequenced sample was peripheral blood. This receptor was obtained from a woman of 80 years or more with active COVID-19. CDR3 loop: CASRHYRGSTYEQYF. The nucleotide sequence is TGTGCCAGCAGACACTACAGGGGAAGTACCTACGAGCAGTACTTC.